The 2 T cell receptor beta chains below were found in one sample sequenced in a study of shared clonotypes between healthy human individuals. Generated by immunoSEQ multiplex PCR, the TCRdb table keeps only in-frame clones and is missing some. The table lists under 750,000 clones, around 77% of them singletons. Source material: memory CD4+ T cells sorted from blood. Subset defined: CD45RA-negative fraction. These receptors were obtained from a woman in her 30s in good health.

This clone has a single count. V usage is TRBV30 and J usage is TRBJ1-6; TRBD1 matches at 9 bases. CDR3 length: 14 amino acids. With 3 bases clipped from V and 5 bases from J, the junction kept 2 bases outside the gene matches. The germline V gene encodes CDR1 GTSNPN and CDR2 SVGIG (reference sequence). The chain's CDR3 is CAWRRDRDNSPLHF. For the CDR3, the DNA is TGTGCCTGGAGAAGGGACAGGGATAATTCACCCCTCCACTTT.

The CDR3 sequence: CSVLTGATGREYGYTF. The CDR3 coding sequence is TGCAGCGTCCTGACCGGGGCAACAGGGAGGGAGTATGGCTACACCTTC. The rearrangement links TRBV29-1 to TRBJ1-2, with TRBD1 as a possible D gene (6 bases). Trimming took 6 bases from V and 5 from J, leaving 25 bases between them. Looked up from germline, CDR1 is SQVTM and CDR2 is ANQGSEA. This CDR3 is built from 16 residues.